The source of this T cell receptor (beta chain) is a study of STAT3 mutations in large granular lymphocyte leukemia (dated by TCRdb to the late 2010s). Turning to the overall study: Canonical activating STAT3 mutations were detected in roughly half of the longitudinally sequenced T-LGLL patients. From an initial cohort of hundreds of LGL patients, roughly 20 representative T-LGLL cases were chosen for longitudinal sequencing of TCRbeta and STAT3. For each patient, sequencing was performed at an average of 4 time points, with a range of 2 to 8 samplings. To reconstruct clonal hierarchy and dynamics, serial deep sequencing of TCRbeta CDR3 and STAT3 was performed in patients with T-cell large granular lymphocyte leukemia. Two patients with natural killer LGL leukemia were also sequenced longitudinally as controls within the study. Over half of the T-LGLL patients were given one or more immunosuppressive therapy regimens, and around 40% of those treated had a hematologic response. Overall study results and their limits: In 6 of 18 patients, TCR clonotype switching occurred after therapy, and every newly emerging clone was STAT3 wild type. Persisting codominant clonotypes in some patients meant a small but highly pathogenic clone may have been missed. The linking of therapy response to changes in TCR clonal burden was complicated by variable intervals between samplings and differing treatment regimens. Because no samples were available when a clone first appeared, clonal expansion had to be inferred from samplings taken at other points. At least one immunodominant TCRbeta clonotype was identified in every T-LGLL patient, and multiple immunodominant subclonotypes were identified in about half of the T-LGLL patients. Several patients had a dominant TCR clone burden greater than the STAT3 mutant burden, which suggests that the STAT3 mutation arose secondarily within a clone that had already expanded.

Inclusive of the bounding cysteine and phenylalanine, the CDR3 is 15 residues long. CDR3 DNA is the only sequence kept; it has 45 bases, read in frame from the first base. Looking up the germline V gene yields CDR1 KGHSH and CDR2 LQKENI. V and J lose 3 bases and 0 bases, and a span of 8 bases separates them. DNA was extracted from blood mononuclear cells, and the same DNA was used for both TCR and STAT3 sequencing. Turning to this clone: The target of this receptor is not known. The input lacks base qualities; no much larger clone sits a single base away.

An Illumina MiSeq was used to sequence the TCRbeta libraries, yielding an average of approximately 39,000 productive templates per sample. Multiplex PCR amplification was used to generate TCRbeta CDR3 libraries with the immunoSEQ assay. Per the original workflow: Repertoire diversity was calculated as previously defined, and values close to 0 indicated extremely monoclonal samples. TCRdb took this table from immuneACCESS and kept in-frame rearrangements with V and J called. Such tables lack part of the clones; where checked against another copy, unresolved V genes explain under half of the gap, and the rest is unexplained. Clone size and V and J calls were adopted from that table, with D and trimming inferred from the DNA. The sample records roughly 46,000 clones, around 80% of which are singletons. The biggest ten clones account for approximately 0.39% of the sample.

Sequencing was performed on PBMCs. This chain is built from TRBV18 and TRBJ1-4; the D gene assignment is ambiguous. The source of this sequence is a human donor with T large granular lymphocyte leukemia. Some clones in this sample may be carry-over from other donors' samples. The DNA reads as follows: TGTGCCAGCTCACCTGAGGATGCAACTAATGAAAAACTGTTTTTT. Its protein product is CASSPEDATNEKLFF.